Each of the 18 T cell receptor beta chains below was sequenced from the same sample in a study of T cell changes during pregnancy in multiple sclerosis. The assay was immunoSEQ multiplex PCR, and TCRdb's table has in-frame clones only and misses some. The sample holds more than 20,000 clones, about 82% seen once. Specimen: CD8+ T cells from peripheral blood mononuclear cells, collected in the first trimester of pregnancy. Source of these receptors: a female donor in good health, enrolled as a control in a pregnancy study.

This chain links TRBV14 with TRBJ1-3, with 7 bases fitting TRBD1. Per the germline V gene, CDR1 is SGHDN and CDR2 is FVKESK. Trimming removed 8 bases from V and 0 bases from J; junction bases left unmatched: 7. This CDR3 is built from 15 residues. The CDR3 DNA reads TGTGCCAGCGCTACGACAGGGAACTCTGGAAACACCATATATTTT. Amino acid sequence: CASATTGNSGNTIYF.

The rearrangement joins TRBV12-5 to TRBJ2-5; 10 bases are a match to TRBD2. CDR1 and CDR2 (germline): LGHNT, FRNRAP. CDR3 length equals 16 residues. V dropped 3 bases and J dropped 2; count of bases not matched to a gene: 6. As DNA, the CDR3 is TGTGCTAGTGGTTTCGGGGCTAGCGGGAGACAAGAGACCCAGTACTTC. Translated: CASGFGASGRQETQYF.

The chain couples TRBV4-2 to TRBJ2-3; the match to TRBD2 covers 12 bases. This CDR3 is 16 amino acids long. Germline loops: CDR1 LGHNA, CDR2 YNFKEQ. V dropped 4 bases and J dropped 3; count of bases not matched to a gene: 5. The DNA for the CDR3 is TGTGCCAGCAGCCTCGCCACTAGCGGGAGGACAGATACGCAGTATTTT. Translated: CASSLATSGRTDTQYF.

V usage is TRBV25-1 and J usage is TRBJ1-5; TRBD1 might be the D (6 bases). CDR1 is MGHDK, CDR2 SYGVNS, per germline. CDR3 length equals 13 residues. V dropped 4 bases and J dropped 10 bases, with 14 bases sitting between them. The CDR3 coding sequence is TGTGCCAGCAGTGGGGGGCCGACAGGCCCCCAGCATTTT. Translated: CASSGGPTGPQHF.

This rearrangement joins TRBV2 to TRBJ1-1, with D possibly being TRBD1 (6 bases). V was clipped by 3 bases and J by 1 base, with 15 bases between them. Looked up from germline, CDR1 is SNHLY and CDR2 is FYNNEI. The CDR3 totals 16 residues. CDR3 residues: CASSEVPGETNTEAFF. The CDR3, as DNA: TGTGCCAGCAGTGAGGTTCCAGGGGAGACGAACACTGAAGCTTTCTTT.

This clone has a single count. The chain joins TRBV6-1 to TRBJ2-7; 7 nucleotides line up with TRBD2. V dropped 8 bases and J dropped 4; count of bases not matched to a gene: 11. The CDR3 consists of 14 residues. Germline V gene sequence: CDR1 MNHNS, CDR2 SASEGT. CDR3: CASGAGVDIYEQYF. DNA of the CDR3: TGTGCCAGCGGGGCGGGAGTGGATATATACGAGCAGTACTTC.

The chain combines TRBV27 with TRBJ2-3; 7 bases are shared with TRBD2. This CDR3 contains 19 residues. CDR1 is MNHEY, CDR2 SMNVEV, per germline (reference sequence). V lost 2 bases, J lost 0 bases, and 14 bases stayed unmatched. CDR3 coding DNA: TGTGCCAGCAGTTTACACCTCCCTCGACTAGCTGCGAGCACAGATACGCAGTATTTT. It translates to CASSLHLPRLAASTDTQYF.

The V gene is TRBV10-3, the J gene TRBJ2-2; the D gene is possibly TRBD1 (6 bases). The CDR3 totals 15 residues. V was pared by 7 bases and J by 1 base, with 13 bases between. Germline V CDR1 and CDR2: ENHRY, SYGVKD. Written as DNA, the CDR3 is TGTGCCATCATGGGGGCCACAGAGAACACCGGGGAGCTGTTTTTT. It yields the protein CAIMGATENTGELFF.

V gene TRBV5-1 combines with J gene TRBJ2-3; TRBD2 matches at 10 bases. Germline V CDR1 and CDR2: SGHRS, YFSETQ. J gave up 5 bases and V 6 bases, and 3 bases lay outside the gene matches. The CDR3 has 13 residues. The CDR3 loop is CASKGTSEDTQYF. The DNA for the CDR3 is TGCGCCAGCAAGGGGACTAGCGAAGATACGCAGTATTTT.

This clone was counted between two and nine times. The chain links TRBV5-6 to TRBJ1-1; no clear D. The CDR3 length is 11 residues. The germline CDR1 and CDR2 sequences are SGHDT and YYEEEE. Trimming removed 3 bases from V and 3 bases from J, with 3 bases in between. In DNA, the CDR3 is TGTGCCAGCAGCTCGTACACTGAAGCTTTCTTT. This translates into CASSSYTEAFF.

The chain couples TRBV7-3 to TRBJ2-2; possibly TRBD1 for D (5 bases). CDR1 is SGHTA, CDR2 FQGTGA, per germline. V lost 5 bases and J lost 6, with 19 bases in between. This CDR3 has 16 amino acids. The CDR3 spells CASSPMRQGAPGELFF. Written as DNA, the CDR3 is TGTGCCAGCAGCCCCATGCGGCAAGGGGCACCCGGGGAGCTGTTTTTT.

V usage is TRBV27 and J usage is TRBJ1-3, with 10 bases aligning to TRBD1. CDR1 is MNHEY and CDR2 is SMNVEV in the germline V gene (reference sequence). Trimming removed 2 bases from V and 6 bases from J; junction bases left unmatched: 13. This CDR3 has 18 residues. CDR3 DNA sequence: TGTGCCAGCAGTTTAAGCCTGACGGGACAGGGGTTAGAAAACACCATATATTTT. Encoded protein: CASSLSLTGQGLENTIYF.

This clone appeared once. J is TRBJ2-1 and V is TRBV11-2; TRBD1 matches 11 bases. Germline V gene data show CDR1 as SGHAT and CDR2 as FQNNGV. The CDR3 loop spans 17 amino acids. J gave up 9 bases and V 4 bases, and 14 bases lay outside the gene matches. Here the CDR3 DNA reads TGTGCCAGCAGCTCACTTCGCCGGACAGGGGGCGAGGGTGAGCAGTTCTTC. This encodes CASSSLRRTGGEGEQFF. Drawing the rest from reference TRBV11-2 and TRBJ2-1, the complete variable domain is EAGVAQSPRYKIIEKRQSVAFWCNPISGHATLYWYQQILGQGPKLLIQFQNNGVVDDSQLPKDRFSAERLKGVDSTLKIQPAKLEDSAVYLCASSSLRRTGGEGEQFFGPGTRLTVL.

V and J are TRBV6-5 and TRBJ1-2; maybe TRBD1 (6 bases). The CDR3 contains 14 residues. Trimming took off 7 bases at V and 8 bases at J, with 20 bases between the two ends. Germline CDR1 reads MNHEY; CDR2 reads SVGAGI. CDR3 amino acids: CASKQGNPTGGYTF. CDR3 DNA: TGTGCCAGCAAACAGGGAAACCCCACGGGGGGCTACACCTTC.

The chain links TRBV4-1 to TRBJ2-7, with a possible D match to TRBD2 (5 bases). Trimming left V 3 bases short and J 1 base short, with 10 bases between. Germline loops: CDR1 MGHRA, CDR2 YSYEKL. This CDR3 is built from 14 residues. The CDR3 coding sequence is TGCGCCAGCAGCCATCATGGGGAGTCCTACGAGCAGTACTTC. This translates into CASSHHGESYEQYF.

This clone was recorded many times. The chain recombines TRBV30 with TRBJ2-1; perhaps TRBD1 as D (6 bases). This CDR3 has 13 amino acids. CDR1 and CDR2 (germline): GTSNPN, SVGIG (reference sequence). V was cut by 1 base and J by 10 bases, with 14 bases left in between. The CDR3 DNA follows: TGTGCCTGGAGTGGCGCGGACAGTGGAGAGCAGTTCTTC. This translates into CAWSGADSGEQFF.

This clone appeared once. DNA of the CDR3: TGCGCCAGCAGCCAAGATCTTAGCGATACGCAGTATTTT. Protein product: CASSQDLSDTQYF. The V call is TRBV4-3, the J call TRBJ2-3; D is uncertain. The germline CDR1 and CDR2 sequences are LGHNA and YSLEER. The CDR3 loop spans 13 amino acids. V dropped 0 bases and J dropped 6 bases, with 7 bases sitting between them.

The chain joins TRBV30 to TRBJ2-5; possible D gene TRBD2, 6 bases. Trimming shortened V by 4 bases and J by 3 bases, and 21 bases separated the two germline ends. This CDR3 has 16 residues. CDR1 and CDR2 from the germline V gene are GTSNPN and SVGIG (reference sequence). CDR3 residues: CAWTLLAGGNEETQYF. For the CDR3, the DNA is TGTGCCTGGACTCTTCTAGCTGGAGGGAACGAAGAGACCCAGTACTTC.